The text below deals with one T cell receptor (beta chain). Its matching antigen is unknown. Reverse transcribing all isolated RNA meant expressed TCRB transcripts were sequenced. The data were produced by immunoSEQ multiplex PCR, yet TCRdb's version contains in-frame clones alone and is incomplete. Among some 660,000 clones listed, about 14% were seen once. CDR1 is SEHNR, CDR2 FQNEAQ, per germline (reference sequence). This CDR3 has 13 amino acids. V shed 6 bases and J shed 1 base, with 9 bases lying between them. This sample was taken from a study of beta chain features in type 1 diabetes. Study findings and constraints: All four CD4+ subsets from Type 1 diabetes patients carried moderately but significantly shorter TCRB CDR3s.

The source is a young man with type 1 diabetes. The V and J genes are TRBV7-9 and TRBJ1-1, with D possibly being TRBD1 (6 bases). Material for sequencing was naive CD4+ T cells from blood. The CDR3 spells CASRQQGNTEAFF. For the CDR3, the DNA is TGTGCCAGCAGGCAACAGGGGAACACTGAAGCTTTCTTT. The variable domain in full, with the rest retrieved from reference TRBV7-9 and TRBJ1-1, is DTGVSQNPRHKITKRGQNVTFRCDPISEHNRLYWYRQTLGQGPEFLTYFQNEAQLEKSRLLSDRFSAERPKGSFSTLEIQRTEQGDSAMYLCASRQQGNTEAFFGQGTRLTVV.